The clone carrying this T cell receptor (beta chain) was seen only once. Its target is unknown. This record comes from a study of shared clonotypes between healthy human individuals. Study-wide points: An anticipated effect of sequencing depth on clonotype sharing among donors was recognized. Sampling was confined to blood; repertoires within tissues likely differ.

The data were produced by immunoSEQ multiplex PCR, yet TCRdb's version contains in-frame clones alone and is incomplete. Of some 630,000 clones in the sample, about three quarters are singletons; the top ten hold about 1.7%. V trimming: 0 bases; J trimming: 4 bases; junction bases outside the gene matches: 15. This CDR3 is built from 19 residues. CDR1 is SGHRS, CDR2 YFSETQ, per germline. Participating donors were healthy, HIV-negative adults free of recent acute infections or vaccinations. Sequenced input: memory CD4+ T cells sorted from blood. Subset denoted: CD45RA-negative fraction. The clonotype originates from a woman younger than 45 in good health. The V gene is TRBV5-1, the J gene TRBJ2-1; TRBD1 aligns across 8 bases. In DNA, the CDR3 is TGCGCCAGCAGCTTGGGACAGGGGAGCTTGGGGGAATCTTACAATGAGCAGTTCTTC. Translation gives CASSLGQGSLGESYNEQFF.